The present entry profiles one TCR beta chain with its context. This specimen comes from a study of monozygotic twins with inflammatory bowel disease. In preparing each TCR library, 3500 ng of total RNA was used. Each CDR3 protein gets one entry in TCRdb, which reprocessed the 5' RACE reads and gives no DNA. Seen in this sample are 210,000 or so distinct CDR3 sequences; the ten most common clones hold roughly 8%. The TCR sequence derives from a human donor with ulcerative colitis or Crohn's disease, or a healthy co-twin of an affected twin (not recorded which). Material for sequencing was blood.

The CDR3 sequence is CASSLKGFGIYGYTF. This chain joins TRBV27 and TRBJ1-2. The CDR3 runs 15 residues. CDR1 is MNHEY and CDR2 is SMNVEV in the germline V gene (reference sequence).